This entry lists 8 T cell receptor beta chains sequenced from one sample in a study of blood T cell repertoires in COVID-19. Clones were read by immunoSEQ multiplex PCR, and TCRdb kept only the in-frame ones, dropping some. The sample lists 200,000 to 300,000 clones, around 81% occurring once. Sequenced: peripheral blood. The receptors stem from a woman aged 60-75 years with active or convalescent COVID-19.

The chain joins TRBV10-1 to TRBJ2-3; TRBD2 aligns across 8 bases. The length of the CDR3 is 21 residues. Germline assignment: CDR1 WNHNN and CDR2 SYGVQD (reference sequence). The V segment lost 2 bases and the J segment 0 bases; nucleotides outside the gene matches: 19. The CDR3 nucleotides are TGCGCCAGCAGTGAGAGGTCCAGCCGACTAAGCGGGAGCCTTAGCACAGATACGCAGTATTTT. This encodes CASSERSSRLSGSLSTDTQYF.

CDR3 loop: CASSLGRGLAEGEGFF. DNA for the CDR3: TGTGCCAGCAGCTTAGGGAGGGGACTAGCGGAGGGGGAGGGGTTCTTC. The genes are TRBV7-2 and TRBJ2-1, with 11 nucleotides matching TRBD2. V was clipped by 1 base and J by 15 bases; unmatched bases: 14. The CDR3 runs 16 residues. CDR1 is SGHTA, CDR2 FQGNSA, per germline.

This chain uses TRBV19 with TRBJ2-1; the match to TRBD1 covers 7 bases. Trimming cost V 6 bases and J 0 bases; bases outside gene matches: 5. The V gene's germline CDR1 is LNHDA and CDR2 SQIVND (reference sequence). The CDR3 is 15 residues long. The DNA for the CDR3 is TGTGCCAGTAGGAAAGACAGGGACTCCTACAATGAGCAGTTCTTC. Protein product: CASRKDRDSYNEQFF. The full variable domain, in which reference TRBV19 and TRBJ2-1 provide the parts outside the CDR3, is DGGITQSPKYLFRKEGQNVTLSCEQNLNHDAMYWYRQDPGQGLRLIYYSQIVNDFQKGDIAEGYSVSREKKESFPLTVTSAQKNPTAFYLCASRKDRDSYNEQFFGPGTRLTVL.

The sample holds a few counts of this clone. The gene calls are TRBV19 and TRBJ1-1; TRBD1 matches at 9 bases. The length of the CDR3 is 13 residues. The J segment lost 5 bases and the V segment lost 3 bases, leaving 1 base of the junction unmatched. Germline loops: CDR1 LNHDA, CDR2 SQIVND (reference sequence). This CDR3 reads CASSMDRGTEAFF. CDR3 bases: TGTGCCAGTAGTATGGACAGGGGTACTGAAGCTTTCTTT.

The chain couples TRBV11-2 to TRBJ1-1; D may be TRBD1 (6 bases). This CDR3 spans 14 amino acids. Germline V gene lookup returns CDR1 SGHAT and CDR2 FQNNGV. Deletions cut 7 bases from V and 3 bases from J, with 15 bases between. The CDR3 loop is CASTQQGRDTEAFF. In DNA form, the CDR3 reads TGTGCCAGCACCCAACAGGGTAGGGACACTGAAGCTTTCTTT.

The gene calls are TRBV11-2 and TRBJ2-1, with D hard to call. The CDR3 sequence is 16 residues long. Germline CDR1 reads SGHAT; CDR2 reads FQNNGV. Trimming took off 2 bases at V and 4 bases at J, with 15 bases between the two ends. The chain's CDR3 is CASSLLARRSYNEQFF. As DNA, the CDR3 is TGTGCCAGCAGCTTATTGGCTAGACGTTCGTACAATGAGCAGTTCTTC.

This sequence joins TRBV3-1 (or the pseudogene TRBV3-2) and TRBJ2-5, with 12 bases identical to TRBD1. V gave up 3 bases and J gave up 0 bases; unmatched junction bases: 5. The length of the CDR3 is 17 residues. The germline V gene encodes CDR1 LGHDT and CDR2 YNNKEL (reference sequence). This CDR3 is CASSHTGTGGYQETQYF. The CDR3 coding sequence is TGTGCCAGCAGCCACACCGGGACAGGGGGCTACCAAGAGACCCAGTACTTC.

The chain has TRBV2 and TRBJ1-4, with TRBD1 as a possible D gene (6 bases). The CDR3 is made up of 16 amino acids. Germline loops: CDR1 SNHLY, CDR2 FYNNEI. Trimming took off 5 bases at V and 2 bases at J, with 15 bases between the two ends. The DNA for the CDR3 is TGTGCCAGCAGTTCTCATCAGGGGAGCACTAATGAAAAACTGTTTTTT. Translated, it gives CASSSHQGSTNEKLFF.